Described below is a single T cell receptor (beta chain) sequence and its context. One end of the junction fails to match germline, which may point to a read error. Using a CD8+CD4-CCR7+CD45RA+ phenotype, naive CD8 T cells were sorted. The CDR3 extends over 12 amino acids. Germline CDR1 reads LNHDA; CDR2 reads SQIVND (reference sequence). These data are taken from a study of molecular identifiers for immune sequencing clone quantification. Overall study: With replicates, the RNA of about 19,000 or 110,000 naive CD8 cells was split five ways and four were sequenced.

Library preparation followed earlier protocols using designated TCR primers. MiXCR, run by TCRdb on the PCR reads, gives a single entry per CDR3 protein. The sample includes some 88,000 distinct CDR3 sequences, approximately 22% of them seen just once. The rearrangement joins TRBV19 to TRBJ1-1, with no clear D. This receptor was identified in a human donor in good health. Some libraries in this study had Jurkat cell RNA spiked in. Sequences were obtained from naive CD8+ T cells from blood, with Jurkat cell RNA spiked in. The subset denotes: FACS-sorted CD8+CD4-CCR7+CD45RA+ naive T cells. The CDR3 DNA sequence: TGTGACAGTAGTAGACTGCGGCATGAAGCTTTCTTT. This gives the protein CDSSRLRHEAFF.